This is a list of T cell receptor beta chains from one sample in a study of control samples from healthy donors and cancer patients. Only in-frame clones appear in the TCRdb table, and some are missing; sequencing was by immunoSEQ multiplex PCR. The profile shows roughly 130,000 clones, nearly 90% of them singletons. The sample taken for sequencing was blood. These receptors all stem from a man between 50 and 59 years old in good health. CDR3s include the opening cysteine and the closing phenylalanine or tryptophan. A D gene is named only where the DNA matches it firmly. Some rows mark clone size as missing; the rest say once, few, many or name a class of expanded clone.

cdr3_nt	cdr3_aa	clone_size	v_call	d_call	cdr3_length	j_call
TGTGCCAGCAGCTTAGGCAGATATAGCAATCAGCCCCAGCATTTT	CASSLGRYSNQPQHF	NA	TRBV13	NA	15	TRBJ1-5
TGTGCCTGGAGTGAAGTGGGCGGCGAGCAGTACTTC	CAWSEVGGEQYF	NA	TRBV30	NA	12	TRBJ2-7
TGTGCCACCAGTGATGGGACCCCCGGGGAGCTGTTTTTT	CATSDGTPGELFF	NA	TRBV24-1	NA	13	TRBJ2-2
TGTGCCAGTAGTACCCCTATATCGGATGAGCAGTTCTTC	CASSTPISDEQFF	NA	TRBV19	NA	13	TRBJ2-1
TGTGCCAGCAGCTTAGTAAATTGGGCAACCGTGGTAGAGACCCAGTACTTC	CASSLVNWATVVETQYF	NA	TRBV7-2	NA	17	TRBJ2-5
TGTGCCAGCAGGGCAGACCGAAGCTCTGGAAACACCATATATTTT	CASRADRSSGNTIYF	NA	TRBV6-4	NA	15	TRBJ1-3
TGTGCCAGCAGCTTTGGGGGCCTTAAAGGCAATGAGCAGTTCTTC	CASSFGGLKGNEQFF	NA	TRBV11-3	NA	15	TRBJ2-1
TGTGCCAGCAGTGGCTCGGACAGGGTGAGCGGCTACACCTTC	CASSGSDRVSGYTF	NA	TRBV28	TRBD1	14	TRBJ1-2
TGTGCCAGCAGTCGGGACAGGGGGACAGATACGCAGTATTTT	CASSRDRGTDTQYF	NA	TRBV6-5	TRBD1	14	TRBJ2-3
TGTGCCAGCAGTCGATCGACAGGGTGGACTTTCTTT	CASSRSTGWTFF	NA	TRBV12-3/TRBV12-4	TRBD1	12	TRBJ1-1
TGTGCCAGCAGTTGGGACAGGGCCTACGAGCAGTACTTC	CASSWDRAYEQYF	NA	TRBV28	TRBD1	13	TRBJ2-7
TGTGCCAGCAGCTGGACAGGGCCCTCCAATTCACCCCTCCACTTT	CASSWTGPSNSPLHF	NA	TRBV27	TRBD1	15	TRBJ1-6
TGTGCCAGCAGCCATCGGACAGGAAGCACAGATACGCAGTATTTT	CASSHRTGSTDTQYF	NA	TRBV3-1/TRBV3-2	TRBD1	15	TRBJ2-3
TGTGCCAGCAGCTTAGCGGTCGGGGGACATCAGCCCCAGCATTTT	CASSLAVGGHQPQHF	NA	TRBV7-9	NA	15	TRBJ1-5
TGTGCCTGGAGTGTCCCCAGGGCGTGGAGTGAGACCCAGTACTTC	CAWSVPRAWSETQYF	NA	TRBV30	NA	15	TRBJ2-5
TGTGCCGGGGCGATGGGGGCCTCCAGTGTTGGGGCCCTCCACTTT	CAGAMGASSVGALHF	NA	TRBV2	NA	15	TRBJ1-6
TGCGCCAGCAGCCAGGGGACTAGCGGGTCTTCCTACGAGCAGTACTTC	CASSQGTSGSSYEQYF	NA	TRBV4-1	TRBD2	16	TRBJ2-7
TGTGCCAGCAGTTTAATTGGGACAGCCTACGAGCAGTACTTC	CASSLIGTAYEQYF	NA	TRBV28	TRBD1	14	TRBJ2-7
TGTGCCTGGAGTGCAATCAGGGGGGACACTGAAGCTTTCTTT	CAWSAIRGDTEAFF	NA	TRBV30	TRBD1	14	TRBJ1-1
TGTGCCAGCTCACCACCGGTGAGGGGACGGGATACTGAAGCTTTCTTT	CASSPPVRGRDTEAFF	NA	TRBV18	NA	16	TRBJ1-1
TGTGCCAGTAGTGGGGCTTCTAGCGGGGGACACCCTAGCACAGATACGCAGTATTTT	CASSGASSGGHPSTDTQYF	NA	TRBV19	TRBD2	19	TRBJ2-3
TGTGCCTGGACCATACAGGGGACTTTTACTTCACCCCTCCACTTT	CAWTIQGTFTSPLHF	NA	TRBV30	TRBD1	15	TRBJ1-6
TGCAGCGCCCGAAAAATGAACACCGGGGAGCTGTTTTTT	CSARKMNTGELFF	NA	TRBV29-1	NA	13	TRBJ2-2
TGTGCCAGCAGGTCCTATGTTGAGCAGTTCTTC	CASRSYVEQFF	NA	TRBV12-3/TRBV12-4	NA	11	TRBJ2-1
TGTGCCAGCAGGTCTCAGCACTTATACGAGCAGTACTTC	CASRSQHLYEQYF	NA	TRBV27	NA	13	TRBJ2-7
TGTGCCACCAGCAGAGACCCCGGGGGGGCCTCTGGGGCCAACGTCCTGACTTTC	CATSRDPGGASGANVLTF	once	TRBV15	TRBD2	18	TRBJ2-6
TGCGCCAGCAGCCTCTCGGGGGGCGGCGAGCAGTACTTC	CASSLSGGGEQYF	NA	TRBV4-1	NA	13	TRBJ2-7
TGTGCCAGCATCGGGACAGGGGGGTACGAGCAGTACTTC	CASIGTGGYEQYF	NA	TRBV28	TRBD1	13	TRBJ2-7
TGTGCCAGTAGGACAGGGGGGGTCACTGAAGCTTTCTTT	CASRTGGVTEAFF	NA	TRBV19	TRBD1	13	TRBJ1-1
TGTGCCAGCAGGAAAGGAGGGGGAGCCCACTACGAGCAGTACTTC	CASRKGGGAHYEQYF	NA	TRBV28	NA	15	TRBJ2-7
TGTGCCAGCAGCTTCGGGACTGGCACAGATACGCAGTATTTT	CASSFGTGTDTQYF	NA	TRBV11-2	NA	14	TRBJ2-3